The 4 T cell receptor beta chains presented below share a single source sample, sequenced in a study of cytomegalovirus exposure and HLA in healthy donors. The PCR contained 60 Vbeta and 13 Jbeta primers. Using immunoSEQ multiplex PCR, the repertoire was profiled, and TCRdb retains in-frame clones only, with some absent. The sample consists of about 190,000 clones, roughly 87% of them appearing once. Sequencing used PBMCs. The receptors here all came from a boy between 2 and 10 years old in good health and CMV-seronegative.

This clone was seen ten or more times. This CDR3 is CASSYDVAGELFF. As DNA, the CDR3 is TGTGCCAGCAGTTATGATGTAGCCGGGGAGCTGTTTTTT. The chain carries TRBV6-5 and TRBJ2-2; no definite D call. The length of the CDR3 is 13 residues. V gave up 3 bases and J gave up 6 bases, with 8 bases separating them. Germline V gene lookup returns CDR1 MNHEY and CDR2 SVGAGI.

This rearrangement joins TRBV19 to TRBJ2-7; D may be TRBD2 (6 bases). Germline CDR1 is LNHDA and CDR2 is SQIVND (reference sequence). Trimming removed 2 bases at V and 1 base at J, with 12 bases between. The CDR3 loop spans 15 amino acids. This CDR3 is CASSILAGPSYEQYF. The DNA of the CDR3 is TGTGCCAGTAGTATATTGGCGGGGCCTTCCTACGAGCAGTACTTC.

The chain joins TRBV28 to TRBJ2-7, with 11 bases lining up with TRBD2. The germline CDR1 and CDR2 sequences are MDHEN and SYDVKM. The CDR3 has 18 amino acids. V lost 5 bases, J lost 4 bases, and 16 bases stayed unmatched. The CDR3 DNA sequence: TGTGCCAGCAGTCGAGACTTAACTAGCGGGAGACGGGGATACGAGCAGTACTTC. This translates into CASSRDLTSGRRGYEQYF.

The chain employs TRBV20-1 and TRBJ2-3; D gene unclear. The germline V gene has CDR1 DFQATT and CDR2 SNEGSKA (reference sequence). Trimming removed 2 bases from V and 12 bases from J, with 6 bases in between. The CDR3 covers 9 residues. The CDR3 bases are TGCAGTGCTAGATCGGTTCAGTATTTT. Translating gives CSARSVQYF.